This TCR beta chain was captured in a study of T-cell reconstitution after alpha-beta-depleted transplantation in children. Trimming removed 0 bases from V and 0 bases from J, with 8 bases in between. Germline V CDR1 and CDR2: SGHRS, YFSETQ. This CDR3 is 15 amino acids long. The sample holds many counts of this clonotype. Preparing the TCRbeta library involved the use of unique molecular identifiers. TCRdb reprocessed the PCR reads via MiXCR and lists one record per CDR3 protein. Seen here are hundreds of thousands of distinct CDR3 sequences, 12% observed once, and the top ten hold around 2.8%. The material sequenced was PBMCs from the stem cell graft donor, taken from the stem cell graft. The chain employs TRBV5-1 and TRBJ2-3; D perhaps matches TRBD1 (5 bases). This clonotype originated in a human donor who donated a stem cell graft to a child with acute lymphoblastic leukemia. The CDR3 sequence: CASSLVPGSTDTQYF. CDR3 nucleotides: TGCGCCAGCAGCTTGGTGCCAGGGAGCACAGATACGCAGTATTTT.